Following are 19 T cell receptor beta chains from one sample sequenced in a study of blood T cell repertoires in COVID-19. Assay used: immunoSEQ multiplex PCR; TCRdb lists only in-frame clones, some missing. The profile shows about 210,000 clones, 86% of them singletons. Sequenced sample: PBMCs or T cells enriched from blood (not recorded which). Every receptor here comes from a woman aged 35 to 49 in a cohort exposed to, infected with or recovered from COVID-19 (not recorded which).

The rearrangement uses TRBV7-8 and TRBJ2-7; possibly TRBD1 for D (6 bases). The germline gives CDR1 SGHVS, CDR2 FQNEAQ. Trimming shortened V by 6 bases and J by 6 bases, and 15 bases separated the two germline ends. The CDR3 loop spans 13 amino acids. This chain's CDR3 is CASSQQGPVEQYF. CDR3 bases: TGTGCCAGCAGTCAACAGGGACCCGTCGAGCAGTACTTC. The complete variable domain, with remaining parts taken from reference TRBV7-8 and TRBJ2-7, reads GAGVSQSPRYKVAKRGQDVALRCDPISGHVSLFWYQQALGQGPEFLTYFQNEAQLDKSGLPSDRFFAERPEGSVSTLKIQRTQQEDSAVYLCASSQQGPVEQYFGPGTRLTVT.

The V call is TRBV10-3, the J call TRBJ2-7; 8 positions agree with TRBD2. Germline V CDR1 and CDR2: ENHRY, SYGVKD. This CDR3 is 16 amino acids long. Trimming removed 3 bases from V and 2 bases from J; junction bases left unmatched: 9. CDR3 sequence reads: CAISDVGSGGPYEQYF. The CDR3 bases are TGTGCCATCAGTGATGTGGGAAGCGGGGGCCCCTACGAGCAGTACTTC.

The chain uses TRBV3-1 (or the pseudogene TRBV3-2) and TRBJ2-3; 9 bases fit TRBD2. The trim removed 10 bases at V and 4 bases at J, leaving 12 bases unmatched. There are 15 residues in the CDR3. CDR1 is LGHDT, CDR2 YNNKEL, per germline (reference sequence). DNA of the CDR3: TGTGCCATAAGGCCGGGTAGCGGGAGTGCAGATACGCAGTATTTT. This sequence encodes CAIRPGSGSADTQYF.

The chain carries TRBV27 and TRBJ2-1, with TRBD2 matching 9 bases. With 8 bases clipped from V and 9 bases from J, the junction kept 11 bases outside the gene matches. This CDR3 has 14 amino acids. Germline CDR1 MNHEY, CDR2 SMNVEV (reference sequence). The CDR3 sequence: CASFFTGREGEQFF. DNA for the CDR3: TGTGCCAGCTTCTTCACGGGGCGGGAGGGTGAGCAGTTCTTC.

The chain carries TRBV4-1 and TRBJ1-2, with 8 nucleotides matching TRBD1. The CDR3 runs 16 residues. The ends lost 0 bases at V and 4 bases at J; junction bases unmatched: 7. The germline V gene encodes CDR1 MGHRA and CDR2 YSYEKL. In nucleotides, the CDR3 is TGCGCCAGCAGCCAAGATGGGACAGGTTCCCCCTATGGCTACACCTTC. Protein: CASSQDGTGSPYGYTF.

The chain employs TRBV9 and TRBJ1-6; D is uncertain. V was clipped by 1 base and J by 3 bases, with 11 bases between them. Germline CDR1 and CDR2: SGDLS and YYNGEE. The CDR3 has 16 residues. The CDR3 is CASSVPYSVYNSPLHF. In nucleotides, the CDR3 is TGTGCCAGCAGCGTACCGTATAGCGTCTATAATTCACCCCTCCACTTT. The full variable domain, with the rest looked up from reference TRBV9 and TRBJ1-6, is DSGVTQTPKHLITATGQRVTLRCSPRSGDLSVYWYQQSLDQGLQFLIQYYNGEERAKGNILERFSAQQFPDLHSELNLSSLELGDSALYFCASSVPYSVYNSPLHFGNGTRLTVT.

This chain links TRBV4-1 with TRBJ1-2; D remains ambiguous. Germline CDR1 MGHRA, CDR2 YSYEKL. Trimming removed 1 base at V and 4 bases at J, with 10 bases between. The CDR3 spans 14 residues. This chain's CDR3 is CASSQAAGIYGYTF. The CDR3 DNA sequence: TGCGCCAGCAGCCAAGCAGCAGGTATCTATGGCTACACCTTC.

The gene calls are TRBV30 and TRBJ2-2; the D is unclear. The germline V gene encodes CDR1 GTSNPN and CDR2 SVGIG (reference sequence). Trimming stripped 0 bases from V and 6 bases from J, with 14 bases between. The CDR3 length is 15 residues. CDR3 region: CAWSVLSTAAGELFF. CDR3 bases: TGTGCCTGGAGTGTACTTTCGACGGCGGCCGGGGAGCTGTTTTTT.

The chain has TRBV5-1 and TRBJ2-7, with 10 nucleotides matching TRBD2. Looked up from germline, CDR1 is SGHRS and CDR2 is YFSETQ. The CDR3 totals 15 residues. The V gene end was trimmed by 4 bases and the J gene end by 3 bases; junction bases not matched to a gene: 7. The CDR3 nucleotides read TGCGCCAGCAGCCCGCAAGGGACTAGCGACTACGAGCAGTACTTC. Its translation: CASSPQGTSDYEQYF.

The CDR3 DNA reads as TGTGCCAGTAGTCTCCGACAGACTAGCAATCAGCCCCAGCATTTT. Translation: CASSLRQTSNQPQHF. The rearrangement uses TRBV19 and TRBJ1-5, with D perhaps matching TRBD1 (5 bases). Trimming left V 5 bases short and J 0 bases short, with 11 bases between. The CDR3 spans 15 residues. The V gene's germline CDR1 is LNHDA and CDR2 SQIVND (reference sequence).

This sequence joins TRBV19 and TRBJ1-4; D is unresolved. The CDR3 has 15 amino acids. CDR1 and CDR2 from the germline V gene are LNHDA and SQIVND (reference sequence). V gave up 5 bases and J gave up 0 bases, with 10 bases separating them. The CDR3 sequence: CASSAVSATNEKLFF. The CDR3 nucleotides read TGTGCCAGTAGTGCAGTCAGCGCAACTAATGAAAAACTGTTTTTT. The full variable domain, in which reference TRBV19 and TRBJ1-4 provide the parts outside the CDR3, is DGGITQSPKYLFRKEGQNVTLSCEQNLNHDAMYWYRQDPGQGLRLIYYSQIVNDFQKGDIAEGYSVSREKKESFPLTVTSAQKNPTAFYLCASSAVSATNEKLFFGSGTQLSVL.

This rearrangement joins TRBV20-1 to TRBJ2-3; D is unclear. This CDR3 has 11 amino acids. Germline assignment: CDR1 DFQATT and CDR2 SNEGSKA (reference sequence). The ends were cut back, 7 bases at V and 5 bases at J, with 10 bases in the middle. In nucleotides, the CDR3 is TGCAGTGTTGAGCCGGGAGATACGCAGTATTTT. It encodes CSVEPGDTQYF.

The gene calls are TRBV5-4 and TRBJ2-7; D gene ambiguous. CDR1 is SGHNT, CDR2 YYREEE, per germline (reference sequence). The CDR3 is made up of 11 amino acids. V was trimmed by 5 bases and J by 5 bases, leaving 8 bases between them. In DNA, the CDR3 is TGTGCCAGCAGTGAACAACACGAGCAGTACTTC. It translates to CASSEQHEQYF.

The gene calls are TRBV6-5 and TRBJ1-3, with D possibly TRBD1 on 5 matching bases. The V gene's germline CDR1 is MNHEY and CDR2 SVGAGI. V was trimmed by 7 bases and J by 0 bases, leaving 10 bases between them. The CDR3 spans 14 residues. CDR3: CASMQDSSGNTIYF. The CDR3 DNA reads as TGTGCCAGCATGCAAGACAGCTCTGGAAACACCATATATTTT.

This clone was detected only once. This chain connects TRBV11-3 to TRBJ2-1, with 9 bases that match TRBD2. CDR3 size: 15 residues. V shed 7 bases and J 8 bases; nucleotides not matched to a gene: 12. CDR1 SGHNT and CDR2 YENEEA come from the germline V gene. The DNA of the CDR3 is TGTGCCAGCACCGCCGGGACTAGCACGAGCGATGAGCAGTTCTTC. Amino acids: CASTAGTSTSDEQFF.

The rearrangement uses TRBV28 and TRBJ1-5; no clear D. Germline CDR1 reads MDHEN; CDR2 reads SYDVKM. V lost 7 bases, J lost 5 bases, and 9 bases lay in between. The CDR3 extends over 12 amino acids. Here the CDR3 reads CASMRVHQPQHF. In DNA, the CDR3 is TGTGCCAGCATGAGGGTACATCAGCCCCAGCATTTT. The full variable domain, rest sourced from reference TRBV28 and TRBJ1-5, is DVKVTQSSRYLVKRTGEKVFLECVQDMDHENMFWYRQDPGLGLRLIYFSYDVKMKEKGDIPEGYSVSREKKERFSLILESASTNQTSMYLCASMRVHQPQHFGDGTRLSIL.

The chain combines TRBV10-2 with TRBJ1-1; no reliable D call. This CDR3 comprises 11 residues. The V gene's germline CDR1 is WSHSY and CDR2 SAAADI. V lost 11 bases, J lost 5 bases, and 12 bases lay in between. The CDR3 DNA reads TGCGCCGCACGACTTGGGACTGAAGCTTTCTTT. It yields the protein CAARLGTEAFF.

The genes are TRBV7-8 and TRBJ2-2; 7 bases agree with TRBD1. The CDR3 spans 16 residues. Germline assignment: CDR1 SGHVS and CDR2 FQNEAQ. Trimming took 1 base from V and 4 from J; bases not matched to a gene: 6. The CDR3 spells CASSLGGTVTTGELFF. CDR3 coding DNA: TGTGCCAGCAGCTTAGGGGGGACAGTGACCACCGGGGAGCTGTTTTTT. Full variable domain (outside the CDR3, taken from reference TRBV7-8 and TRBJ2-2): GAGVSQSPRYKVAKRGQDVALRCDPISGHVSLFWYQQALGQGPEFLTYFQNEAQLDKSGLPSDRFFAERPEGSVSTLKIQRTQQEDSAVYLCASSLGGTVTTGELFFGEGSRLTVL.

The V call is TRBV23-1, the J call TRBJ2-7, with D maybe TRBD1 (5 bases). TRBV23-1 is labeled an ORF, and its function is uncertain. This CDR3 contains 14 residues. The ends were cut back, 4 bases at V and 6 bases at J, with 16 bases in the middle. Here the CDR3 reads CASSPLGCQGEQYF. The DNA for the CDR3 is TGCGCCAGCAGTCCTCTCGGCTGTCAGGGCGAGCAGTACTTC.